Included here is one T cell receptor beta chain sequence, with context. This specimen belongs to a study of blood T cell repertoires in COVID-19. About the research overall: Samples taken during acute and convalescent COVID-19 were collected in the United States, Italy and Spain. T cells, B-cell-depleted T cells, or PBMCs provided the cDNA or gDNA that served as material.

The CDR3 is 16 amino acids. Trimming removed 0 bases from V and 0 bases from J, with 12 bases in between. Per the germline V gene, CDR1 is LGHDT and CDR2 is YNNKEL (reference sequence). How the authors handled the data: By means of reference gene primer amplification, nucleated cell counts were estimated. Libraries were prepared by immunoSEQ multiplex PCR; TCRdb keeps only in-frame clonotypes and omits some of them. V and J calls and clone size are copied from that table; D and trimming were computed from the DNA. This table holds about 180,000 clones, roughly 80% found once. The genes are TRBV3-1 (or the pseudogene TRBV3-2) and TRBJ2-7, with D possibly being TRBD1 (5 bases). Specimen: peripheral blood. The clonotype comes from a human donor in a cohort sampled during active COVID-19. The DNA of the CDR3 is TGTGCCAGCAGCCAAGACAGGACACCGTTCTCCTACGAGCAGTACTTC. As protein: CASSQDRTPFSYEQYF.